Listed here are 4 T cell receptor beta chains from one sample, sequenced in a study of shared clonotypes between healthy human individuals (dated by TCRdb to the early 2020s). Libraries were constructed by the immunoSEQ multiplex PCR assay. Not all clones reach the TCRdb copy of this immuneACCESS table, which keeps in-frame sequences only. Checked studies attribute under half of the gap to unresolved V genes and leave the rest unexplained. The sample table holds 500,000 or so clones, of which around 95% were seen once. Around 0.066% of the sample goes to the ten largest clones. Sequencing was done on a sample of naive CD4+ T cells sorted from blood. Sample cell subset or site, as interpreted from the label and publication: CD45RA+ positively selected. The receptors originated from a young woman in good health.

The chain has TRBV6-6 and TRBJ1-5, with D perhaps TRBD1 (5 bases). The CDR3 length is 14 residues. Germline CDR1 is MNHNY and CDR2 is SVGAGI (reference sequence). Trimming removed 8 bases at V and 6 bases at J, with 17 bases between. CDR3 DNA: TGTGCCAGCCATTCTTCGGGGGGGGGTCAGCCCCAGCATTTT. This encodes CASHSSGGGQPQHF.

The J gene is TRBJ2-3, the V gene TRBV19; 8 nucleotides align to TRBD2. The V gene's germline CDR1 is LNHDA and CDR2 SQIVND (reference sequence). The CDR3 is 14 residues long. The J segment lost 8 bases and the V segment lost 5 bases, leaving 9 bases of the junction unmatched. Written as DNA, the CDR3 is TGTGCCAGTAGTCCGGGAGGGACTCCCAGTACGCAGTATTTT. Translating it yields CASSPGGTPSTQYF.

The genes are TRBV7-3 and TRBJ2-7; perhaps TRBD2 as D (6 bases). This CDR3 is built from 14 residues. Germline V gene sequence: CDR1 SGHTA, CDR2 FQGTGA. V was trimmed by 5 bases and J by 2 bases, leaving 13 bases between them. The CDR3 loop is CASSDRGGTYEQYF. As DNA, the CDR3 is TGTGCCAGCAGCGACCGGGGAGGAACCTACGAGCAGTACTTC.

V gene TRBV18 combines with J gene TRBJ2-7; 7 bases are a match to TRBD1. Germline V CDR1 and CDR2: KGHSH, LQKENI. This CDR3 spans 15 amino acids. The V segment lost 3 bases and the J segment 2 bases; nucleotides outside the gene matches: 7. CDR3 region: CASSPGTVQAYEQYF. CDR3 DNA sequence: TGTGCCAGCTCACCCGGGACAGTCCAGGCCTACGAGCAGTACTTC.